This T cell receptor beta chain was sequenced during a study of long-term antiretroviral therapy in people with HIV. Version v3.0 of the immunoSEQ assay ran at survey level. TCRdb's table, derived via immunoSEQ multiplex PCR, lists solely in-frame clones and lacks some. The data contain more than 12,000 clones, about 80% of them singletons. The study drew at least one pre-ART and at least two post-ART PBMC samples from every donor. A remark on this clone: Its antigen is currently unknown.

The J segment lost 2 bases and the V segment lost 2 bases, leaving 7 bases of the junction unmatched. Germline V CDR1 and CDR2: MNHEY, SMNVEV (reference sequence). The CDR3 contains 16 residues. Study-wide findings and caveats: HIV repertoires spanned tighter CDR3 length ranges than controls did. Increased diversity was seen after ART, yet it remained lower than in transplant donor controls. Dominance of pre-ART expanded clones persisted, fluctuating and often declining after ART.

The clonotype comes from a man in his forties with HIV. The chain joins TRBV27 to TRBJ2-3, with 7 bases that match TRBD1. The sample consisted of unsorted PBMCs, taken 1.3 years before starting antiretroviral therapy. Here the CDR3 DNA reads TGTGCCAGCAGTTTAAAATGGGACAGAAACACAGATACGCAGTATTTT. Protein product: CASSLKWDRNTDTQYF.